This T cell receptor beta chain is from a study of cytomegalovirus exposure and HLA in healthy donors. Whole-study findings and limits: Reported performance of the classifier showed diagnosis of cytomegalovirus status with high specificity and sensitivity.

With 2 bases removed from V and 0 bases from J, the gap between germline ends came to 9 bases. The germline CDR1 and CDR2 sequences are SGHVS and FNYEAQ. The CDR3 spans 15 residues. As to this clone: What it binds is not known.

With 60 Vbeta and 13 Jbeta primers, the PCR was carried out. Assay: immunoSEQ multiplex PCR; the TCRdb copy retains only in-frame clones and omits some. This repertoire shows some 170,000 clones, around 90% found once; its top ten account for more than 0.7%. The sequencing input was PBMCs. This sequence was found in a woman aged 25 to 39 in good health and CMV-seronegative. The rearrangement uses TRBV7-6 and TRBJ2-3; possibly TRBD2 for D (5 bases). The chain's CDR3 is CASSLTEASTDTQYF. The CDR3 nucleotides are TGTGCCAGCAGCTTAACGGAGGCTAGCACAGATACGCAGTATTTT.